The sample holds a few counts of the clone carrying this T cell receptor beta chain. The antigen is undetermined. The data were taken from a study of cytomegalovirus exposure and HLA in healthy donors. Whole-study results and caveats: In an earlier analysis, most TCR beta V segments were productive about 90% or about 30% of the time. Later analysis identified around 15,000 TCR beta sequences associated with HLA alleles, using a false discovery rate threshold of 0.05. Sequences of the TCR beta chain were said to predict the HLA-A and HLA-B alleles of most subjects accurately. Clonal expansion was found to be greater in HLA-associated TCR beta chains than in equally common others in a later analysis.

With 60 Vbeta and 13 Jbeta primers, the PCR was carried out. The data were produced by immunoSEQ multiplex PCR, yet TCRdb's version contains in-frame clones alone and is incomplete. The sample carries around 110,000 clones, 71% recorded once. Trimming removed 10 bases from V and 8 bases from J, with 17 bases in between. The CDR3 runs to 12 residues. Germline V gives CDR1 MNHEY, CDR2 SVGAGI. The sequenced sample was PBMCs. This receptor was taken from a female donor in good health and CMV-seronegative. The rearrangement joins TRBV6-5 to TRBJ1-2; no clear D gene. The chain's CDR3 is CATFAQAPGYTF. The CDR3 DNA sequence: TGTGCCACCTTCGCCCAAGCCCCCGGCTACACCTTC.